This entry lists 9 T cell receptor beta chains sequenced from one sample in a study of identifying expanded T cells in peripheral blood. Clones were read by immunoSEQ multiplex PCR, and TCRdb kept only the in-frame ones, dropping some. The table lists about 100,000 clones, around nine tenths of them singletons, with roughly 6% in the top ten. Input material: blood. The receptors here all came from a person aged 18 to 69 in good health.

The V call is TRBV18, the J call TRBJ2-2, with unresolved D. Trimming shortened V by 3 bases and J by 3 bases, and 11 bases separated the two germline ends. This CDR3 is 15 amino acids long. Germline CDR1 is KGHSH and CDR2 is LQKENI. In DNA form, the CDR3 reads TGTGCCAGCTCACCCCTACGCGTAGACACCGGGGAGCTGTTTTTT. Translation gives CASSPLRVDTGELFF.

The CDR3: CASSFNGDHGYTF. CDR3 in DNA: TGTGCCAGCAGCTTTAATGGAGATCATGGCTACACCTTC. The V call is TRBV13, the J call TRBJ1-2; D is undetermined. This CDR3 region has 13 residues. The V and J ends lost 3 bases and 6 bases respectively, with 11 bases between them. Germline CDR1 and CDR2: PRHDT and FYEKMQ (reference sequence).

The chain combines TRBV10-3 with TRBJ2-2, with 8 bases aligning to TRBD1. V gave up 3 bases and J gave up 3 bases; unmatched junction bases: 6. The germline gives CDR1 ENHRY, CDR2 SYGVKD. The CDR3 covers 16 residues. In nucleotides, the CDR3 is TGTGCCATCAGTGACAGACAGGGGAGGTACACCGGGGAGCTGTTTTTT. Its translation is CAISDRQGRYTGELFF.

The chain joins TRBV30 to TRBJ1-1, with TRBD1 matching over 8 bases. From germline, CDR1 is GTSNPN and CDR2 SVGIG (reference sequence). This CDR3 contains 17 residues. V lost 3 bases, J lost 3 bases, and 15 bases stayed unmatched. The CDR3 loop is CAWRKSPYRGEDTEAFF. For the CDR3, the DNA is TGTGCCTGGAGGAAGAGCCCTTACAGGGGGGAGGACACTGAAGCTTTCTTT. The full variable domain, completed using reference TRBV30 and TRBJ1-1, is SQTIHQWPATLVQPVGSPLSLECTVEGTSNPNLYWYRQAAGRGLQLLFYSVGIGQISSEVPQNLSASRPQDRQFILSSKKLLLSDSGFYLCAWRKSPYRGEDTEAFFGQGTRLTVV.

The rearrangement links TRBV6-4 to TRBJ1-1; maybe TRBD1 (6 bases). V dropped 0 bases and J dropped 0 bases, with 20 bases sitting between them. Germline CDR1 and CDR2: MRHNA and SNTAGT. The length of the CDR3 is 19 residues. The CDR3 DNA is TGTGCCAGCAGTGACTCGAACCTACAGGGATTGATCATGAACACTGAAGCTTTCTTT. Translation: CASSDSNLQGLIMNTEAFF.

The chain carries TRBV5-6 and TRBJ1-5, with a possible D match to TRBD1 (6 bases). CDR1 and CDR2 from the germline V gene are SGHDT and YYEEEE. Trimming stripped 4 bases from V and 3 bases from J, with 17 bases between. The CDR3 is 16 residues long. The CDR3 DNA follows: TGTGCCAGCAGCCGATACCGGACAGACCTCAATCAGCCCCAGCATTTT. Translating gives CASSRYRTDLNQPQHF.

The chain links TRBV18 to TRBJ2-7, with 11 bases fitting TRBD1. J gave up 5 bases and V 6 bases, and 9 bases lay outside the gene matches. The V gene's germline CDR1 is KGHSH and CDR2 LQKENI. The CDR3 has 15 amino acids. The CDR3 reads CASSYTGTGGNEQYF. The DNA of the CDR3 is TGTGCCAGCTCCTACACCGGGACAGGGGGGAACGAGCAGTACTTC.

The rearrangement uses TRBV11-3 and TRBJ2-7; 8 nucleotides line up with TRBD1. This CDR3 spans 14 amino acids. Looked up from germline, CDR1 is SGHNT and CDR2 is YENEEA. V trimming: 0 bases; J trimming: 5 bases; junction bases outside the gene matches: 3. In nucleotides, the CDR3 is TGTGCCAGCAGCTTAGAGTCAGGGGGCCACGAGCAGTACTTC. Translating gives CASSLESGGHEQYF. The full variable domain, completed using reference TRBV11-3 and TRBJ2-7, is EAGVVQSPRYKIIEKKQPVAFWCNPISGHNTLYWYLQNLGQGPELLIRYENEEAVDDSQLPKDRFSAERLKGVDSTLKIQPAELGDSAVYLCASSLESGGHEQYFGPGTRLTVT.

This clone has only one observation. This CDR3 is also generated by other DNA sequences in the sample. The V and J genes are TRBV5-1 and TRBJ1-4; TRBD1 agrees at 8 bases. CDR3 size: 14 residues. The V gene's germline CDR1 is SGHRS and CDR2 YFSETQ. Unmatched junction bases numbered 8, after V lost 5 bases and J lost 8 bases. The CDR3 sequence: CASSTSRQGEKLFF. In DNA form, the CDR3 reads TGCGCCAGCAGTACATCCCGACAGGGGGAAAAACTGTTTTTT.